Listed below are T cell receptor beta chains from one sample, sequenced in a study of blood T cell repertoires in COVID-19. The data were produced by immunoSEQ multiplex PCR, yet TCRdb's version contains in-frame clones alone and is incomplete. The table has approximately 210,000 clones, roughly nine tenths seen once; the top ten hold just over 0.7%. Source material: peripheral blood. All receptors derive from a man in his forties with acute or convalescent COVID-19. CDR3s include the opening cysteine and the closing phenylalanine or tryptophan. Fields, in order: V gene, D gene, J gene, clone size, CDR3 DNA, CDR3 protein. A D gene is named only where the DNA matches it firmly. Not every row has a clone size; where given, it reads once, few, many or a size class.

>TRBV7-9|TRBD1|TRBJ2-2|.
TGTGCCGTCCAGGGGGCTGGCACCGGGGAGCTGTTTTTT
CAVQGAGTGELFF
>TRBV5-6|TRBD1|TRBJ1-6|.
TGTGCCAGCAGCCGAGGACAGGGTAAAACCCTCCACTTT
CASSRGQGKTLHF
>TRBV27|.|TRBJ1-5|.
TGTGCCAGCAGTCAGGGGTATCAGCCCCAGCATTTT
CASSQGYQPQHF
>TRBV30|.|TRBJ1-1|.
TGTGCCTGGAGTGTGGGCGCGAACACTGAAGCTTTCTTT
CAWSVGANTEAFF
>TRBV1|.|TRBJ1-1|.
TGCACCAGCAGCAAAGGGACAGGGCCGAACACTGAAGCTTTCTTT
CTSSKGTGPNTEAFF
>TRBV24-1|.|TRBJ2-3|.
TGTGCCACCAGTGAAGAAGGGGCAGATACGCAGTATTTT
CATSEEGADTQYF
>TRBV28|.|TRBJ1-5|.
TGTGCCAGCAGTTCAAGGACACGGTCGGCTCAGCCCCAGCATTTT
CASSSRTRSAQPQHF
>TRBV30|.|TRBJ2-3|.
TGTGCCTGGGAGGCAAGCACAGATACGCAGTATTTT
CAWEASTDTQYF
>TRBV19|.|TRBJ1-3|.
TGTGCCAGTTCCCAACAGTATCTCTCTGGAAACACCATATATTTT
CASSQQYLSGNTIYF
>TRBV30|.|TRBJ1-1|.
TGTGCCTGGACCCGGAACAGCCAGAACACTGAAGCTTTCTTT
CAWTRNSQNTEAFF
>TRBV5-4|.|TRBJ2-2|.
TGTGCCAGCAGGACAGCGAACACCGGGGAGCTGTTTTTT
CASRTANTGELFF
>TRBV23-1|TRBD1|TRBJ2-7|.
TGCGCCAGCAGTCAACCCGGACAGGGGCCCTTTTTCTACGAGCAGTACTTC
CASSQPGQGPFFYEQYF
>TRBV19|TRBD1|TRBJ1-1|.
TGTGCCAGTAGTCCTACAGGGGTGGGCACTGAAGCTTTCTTT
CASSPTGVGTEAFF
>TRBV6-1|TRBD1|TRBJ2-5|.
TGTGCCAGCAGTGAAACAGGGGGCGGAGAGACCCAGTACTTC
CASSETGGGETQYF
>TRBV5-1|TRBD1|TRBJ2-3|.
TGCGCCAGCAGCGCTTCCGGGACAGGGGGCACAGATACGCAGTATTTT
CASSASGTGGTDTQYF
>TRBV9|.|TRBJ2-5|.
TGTGCCAGCAGCGTAGCCTCTTTCGGGTACCAAGAGACCCAGTACTTC
CASSVASFGYQETQYF
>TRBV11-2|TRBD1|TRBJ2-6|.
TGTGCCAGCAGCTCGCTGACAGGGGGCCTGGCTGGGGCCAACGTCCTGACTTTC
CASSSLTGGLAGANVLTF
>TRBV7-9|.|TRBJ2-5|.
TGTGCCAGCAGCTTAGTTAGCCGGCAGACCCAGTACTTC
CASSLVSRQTQYF
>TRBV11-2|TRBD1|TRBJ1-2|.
TGTGCCAGCAGCTTCGGACAGGGGAAGGGCTATGGCTACACCTTC
CASSFGQGKGYGYTF
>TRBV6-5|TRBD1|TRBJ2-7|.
TGTGCCAGCAGTTACTCGGGACAGGGAGGCTACGAGCAGTACTTC
CASSYSGQGGYEQYF
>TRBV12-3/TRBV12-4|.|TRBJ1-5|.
TGTGCCAGCGGACGGGGAACTCAGCCCCAGCATTTT
CASGRGTQPQHF
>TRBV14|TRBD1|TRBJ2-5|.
TGTGCCAGCAGCCTAAGCCGGCAGGGGGCTATTGGGACCCAGTACTTC
CASSLSRQGAIGTQYF
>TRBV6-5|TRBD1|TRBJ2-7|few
TGTGCCAGCATCGATAGGACAGGGTTCATCTACGAGCAGTACTTC
CASIDRTGFIYEQYF
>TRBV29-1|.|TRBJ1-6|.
TGCAGCGTCGCAAAAGACAGGTGGGGTTCACCCCTCCACTTT
CSVAKDRWGSPLHF
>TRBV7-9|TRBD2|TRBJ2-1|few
TGTGCCAGCAGCTCCCCAAAGACTAGCGAGACCTACAATGAGCAGTTCTTC
CASSSPKTSETYNEQFF
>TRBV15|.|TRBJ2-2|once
TGTGCCACCAGCAGAGTTACAGGGTTGTCGAACACCGGGGAGCTGTTTTTT
CATSRVTGLSNTGELFF
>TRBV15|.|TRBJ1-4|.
TGTGCCACCAGCAGAGACCCGGGGGGTTCCCTGTTTTTT
CATSRDPGGSLFF
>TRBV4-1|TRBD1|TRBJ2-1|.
TGCGCCAGCAGCCAAGCCAGGACAGGGGATGAGCAGTTCTTC
CASSQARTGDEQFF
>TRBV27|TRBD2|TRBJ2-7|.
TGTGCCAGCAGACCCGGGGAGGGTTACGAGCAGTACTTC
CASRPGEGYEQYF
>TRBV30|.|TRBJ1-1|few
TGTGCCTGGAGGACAGGACCGAACACTGAAGCTTTCTTT
CAWRTGPNTEAFF